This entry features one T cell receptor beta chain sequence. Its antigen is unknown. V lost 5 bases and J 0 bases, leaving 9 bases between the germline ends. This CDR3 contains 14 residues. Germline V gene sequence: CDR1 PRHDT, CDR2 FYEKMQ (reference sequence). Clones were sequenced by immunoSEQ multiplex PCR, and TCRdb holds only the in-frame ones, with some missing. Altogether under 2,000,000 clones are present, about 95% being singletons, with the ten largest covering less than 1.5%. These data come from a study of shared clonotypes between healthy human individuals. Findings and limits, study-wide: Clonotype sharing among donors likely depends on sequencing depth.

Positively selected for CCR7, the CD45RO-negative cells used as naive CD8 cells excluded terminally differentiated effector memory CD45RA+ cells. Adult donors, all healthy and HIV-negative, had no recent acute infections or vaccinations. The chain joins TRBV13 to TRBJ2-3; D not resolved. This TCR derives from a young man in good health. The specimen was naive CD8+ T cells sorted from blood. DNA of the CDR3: TGTGCCAGCAGCGGCCAAACTAGCACAGATACGCAGTATTTT. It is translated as CASSGQTSTDTQYF.